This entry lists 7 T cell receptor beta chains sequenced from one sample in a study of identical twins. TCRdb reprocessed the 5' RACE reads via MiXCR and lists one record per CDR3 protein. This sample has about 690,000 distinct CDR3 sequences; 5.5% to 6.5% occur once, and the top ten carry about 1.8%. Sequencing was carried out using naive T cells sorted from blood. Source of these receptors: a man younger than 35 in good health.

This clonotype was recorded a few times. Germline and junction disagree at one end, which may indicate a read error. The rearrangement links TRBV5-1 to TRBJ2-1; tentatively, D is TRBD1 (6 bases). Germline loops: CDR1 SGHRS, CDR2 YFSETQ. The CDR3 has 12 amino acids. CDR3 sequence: CASSLDRTATNF. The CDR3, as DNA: TGCGCCAGCAGCTTGGATAGGACAGCCACGAACTTC.

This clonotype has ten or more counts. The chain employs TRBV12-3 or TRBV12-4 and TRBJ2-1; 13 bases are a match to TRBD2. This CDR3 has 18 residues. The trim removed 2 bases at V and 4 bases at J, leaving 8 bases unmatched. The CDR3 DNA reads TGTGCCAGCAGTTTACTTCCCGAGACTAGCGGGAGGTACAATGAGCAGTTCTTC. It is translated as CASSLLPETSGRYNEQFF.

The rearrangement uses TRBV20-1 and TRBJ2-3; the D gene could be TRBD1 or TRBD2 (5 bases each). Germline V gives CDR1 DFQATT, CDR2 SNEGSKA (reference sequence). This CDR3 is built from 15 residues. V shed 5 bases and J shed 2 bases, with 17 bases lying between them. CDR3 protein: CSAPSRDAYTDTQYF. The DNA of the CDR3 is TGCAGTGCTCCCAGCCGGGACGCCTACACAGATACGCAGTATTTT.

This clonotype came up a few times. The CDR3 coding sequence is TGTGCCAGCAGTCTTCCGGGACTAGCGGGAGGGTACGAGCAGTACTTC. Amino acid sequence: CASSLPGLAGGYEQYF. V is TRBV28 and J is TRBJ2-7; TRBD2 matches at 16 bases. The CDR3 runs 16 residues. V lost 5 bases and J lost 4; bases outside the gene matches: 5. Looked up from germline, CDR1 is MDHEN and CDR2 is SYDVKM.

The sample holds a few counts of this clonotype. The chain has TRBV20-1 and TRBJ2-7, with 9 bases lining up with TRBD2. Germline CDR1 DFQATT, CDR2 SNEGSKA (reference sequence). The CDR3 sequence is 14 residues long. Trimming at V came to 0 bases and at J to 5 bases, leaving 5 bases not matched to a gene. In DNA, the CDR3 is TGCAGTGCTAGAGAGGCTAGCGGGATGAACGAGCAGTACGTC. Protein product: CSAREASGMNEQYV.

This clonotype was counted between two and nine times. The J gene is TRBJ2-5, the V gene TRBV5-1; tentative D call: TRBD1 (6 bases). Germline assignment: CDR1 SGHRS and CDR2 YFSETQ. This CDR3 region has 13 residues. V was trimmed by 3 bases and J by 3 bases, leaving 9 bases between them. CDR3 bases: TGCGCCAGCAGCTGGGACACGGAAGAGACCCAGTACTTC. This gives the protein CASSWDTEETQYF.

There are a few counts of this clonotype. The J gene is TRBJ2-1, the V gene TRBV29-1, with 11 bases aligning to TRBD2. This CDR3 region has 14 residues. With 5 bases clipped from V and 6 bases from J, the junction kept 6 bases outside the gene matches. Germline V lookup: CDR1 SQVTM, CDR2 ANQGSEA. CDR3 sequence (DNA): TGCAGCGTTAAGGCTAGCGGGAGGTTCAATGAGCAGTTCTTC. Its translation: CSVKASGRFNEQFF.